The 19 T cell receptor beta chains reported below all come from one sample, sequenced in a study. Treg sorting used a CD4+CD25+CD127-/low gate. TCRdb independently ran MiXCR on the 5' RACE reads; one entry per CDR3 protein. Among approximately 50,000 distinct CDR3 sequences, less than 25% were seen once, and the ten largest hold roughly 2.9%. Sequenced: tumor-infiltrating Tregs sorted from the breast tumor. The source is a female donor with breast cancer.

In its sample, this clonotype was seen a few times. The chain couples TRBV15 to TRBJ2-1; possible D gene TRBD2, 5 bases. From germline, CDR1 is LNHNV and CDR2 YYDKDF (reference sequence). V lost 1 base to trimming and J lost 6 bases, with 16 bases between them. The CDR3 consists of 16 residues. CDR3 DNA: TGTGCCACCAGCAGAGTTACTGGGAGAAACTTCAATGAGCAGTTCTTC. Translating gives CATSRVTGRNFNEQFF. The whole variable domain, filled in from reference TRBV15 and TRBJ2-1, reads DAMVIQNPRYQVTQFGKPVTLSCSQTLNHNVMYWYQQKSSQAPKLLFHYYDKDFNNEADTPDNFQSRRPNTSFCFLDIRSPGLGDTAMYLCATSRVTGRNFNEQFFGPGTRLTVL.

A remark on this clonotype: The missing conserved phenylalanine or tryptophan at the end of this CDR3 makes a read error likely. The chain carries TRBV5-1 and TRBJ2-7; possible D gene TRBD2, 5 bases. This CDR3 has 15 amino acids. Germline V CDR1 and CDR2: SGHRS, YFSETQ. This chain's CDR3 is CAGSLAGGDGYEQYC. The CDR3 coding sequence is TGCGCCGGCAGCTTGGCCGGAGGCGATGGGTACGAGCAGTACTGC.

This clonotype turned up a few times. Written as DNA, the CDR3 is TGTGCCAGCAGCCAATTACAGGGTTCCCCTTACGAGCAGTACTTC. As protein: CASSQLQGSPYEQYF. V is TRBV14 and J is TRBJ2-7, with a tentative D call TRBD1 (6 bases). V was trimmed by 2 bases and J by 4 bases, leaving 15 bases between them. Germline values: CDR1 SGHDN, CDR2 FVKESK. There are 15 residues in the CDR3.

This chain uses TRBV12-3 or TRBV12-4 with TRBJ2-5, with D possibly being TRBD2 (6 bases). CDR3 length equals 15 residues. Trimming removed 6 bases from V and 5 bases from J, with 19 bases in between. CDR3 in DNA: TGTGCCAGCAGAAGCGGACTACCAGGCGGGGAGACCCAGTACTTC. Encoded protein: CASRSGLPGGETQYF.

About this clonotype itself: The junction departs from the called germline gene at one end, perhaps through a read error. The chain carries TRBV12-3 or TRBV12-4 and TRBJ2-7; TRBD1 agrees at 7 bases. This CDR3 spans 14 amino acids. CDR3 DNA: TGTGCCAGCAGCCGACGACAGGGTTCGGACGAGCGGTACTTC. Protein sequence: CASSRRQGSDERYF.

This clonotype was counted only a few times. The gene calls are TRBV15 and TRBJ1-1; 11 bases are shared with TRBD1. V was pared by 3 bases and J by 11 bases, with 5 bases of the junction left unmatched. CDR1 LNHNV and CDR2 YYDKDF come from the germline V gene (reference sequence). The CDR3 contains 13 residues. CDR3 region: CATSRGQGGVAFF. CDR3 sequence (DNA): TGTGCCACCAGCAGGGGACAGGGGGGAGTCGCTTTCTTT. Complete variable domain (other parts from reference TRBV15 and TRBJ1-1): DAMVIQNPRYQVTQFGKPVTLSCSQTLNHNVMYWYQQKSSQAPKLLFHYYDKDFNNEADTPDNFQSRRPNTSFCFLDIRSPGLGDTAMYLCATSRGQGGVAFFGQGTRLTVV.

This clonotype appeared a few times. The chain links TRBV20-1 to TRBJ2-7; TRBD2 agrees at 10 bases. J was trimmed by 3 bases and V by 3 bases; bases with no gene match: 8. CDR3 length: 15 residues. In germline, CDR1 is DFQATT, CDR2 SNEGSKA (reference sequence). CDR3 in DNA: TGCAGTGCTAGGCCCCCCAGCGGGAGGGGCTACGAGCAGTACTTC. This gives the protein CSARPPSGRGYEQYF.

The V gene is TRBV4-1, the J gene TRBJ2-1; 8 nucleotides line up with TRBD1. The ends lost 4 bases at V and 8 bases at J; junction bases unmatched: 16. The CDR3 covers 17 residues. Germline assignment: CDR1 MGHRA and CDR2 YSYEKL. The CDR3 region is CASSRDGGRGRRDEQFF. The DNA for the CDR3 is TGCGCCAGCAGCCGAGATGGCGGCAGGGGGCGTAGGGATGAGCAGTTCTTC.

To note about this clonotype: The DNA is omitted, as the CDR3 cannot be located on it reliably, and the CDR3 follows TCRdb's listing. The chain joins TRBV7-5 to TRBJ1-5. TRBV7-5 is labeled a pseudogene. 20 amino acids form the CDR3, both terminal residues included. The CDR3 reads CISVPEATPRGREDNQPQHF.

This clonotype has at least ten counts. The junction departs from the called germline gene at one end, perhaps through a read error. The V and J genes are TRBV20-1 and TRBJ1-2; D is unresolved. The germline gives CDR1 DFQATT, CDR2 SNEGSKA (reference sequence). The CDR3 consists of 9 residues. The DNA of the CDR3 is TGCAGTGCTGGGCGGGTCCGCGCCTTC. Protein sequence: CSAGRVRAF.

The V gene is TRBV7-9, the J gene TRBJ1-1, with a tentative D call TRBD1 (5 bases). Germline CDR1 and CDR2: SEHNR and FQNEAQ (reference sequence). The CDR3 is 12 amino acids. V was clipped by 4 bases and J by 2 bases, with 5 bases between them. The CDR3 here is CASSWDNTEAFF. CDR3 DNA sequence: TGTGCCAGCAGCTGGGACAACACTGAAGCTTTCTTT.

Only a few counts were recorded for this clonotype. J is TRBJ2-3 and V is TRBV4-1; D ambiguous. Germline V gene lookup returns CDR1 MGHRA and CDR2 YSYEKL. There are 17 residues in the CDR3. Trimming removed 0 bases from V and 0 bases from J, with 13 bases in between. CDR3 sequence: CASSQELRQYSTDTQYF. The CDR3 DNA sequence: TGCGCCAGCAGCCAAGAATTGCGGCAGTATAGCACAGATACGCAGTATTTT.

The V call is TRBV5-1, the J call TRBJ2-7; D gene uncertain. CDR1 and CDR2 (germline): SGHRS, YFSETQ. CDR3 size: 12 residues. V lost 4 bases and J lost 3, with 8 bases in between. The DNA for the CDR3 is TGCGCCAGCAGCAACCGGAACTACGAGCAGTACTTC. It is translated as CASSNRNYEQYF.

The chain has TRBV5-1 and TRBJ2-5; tentative D call: TRBD2 (7 bases). This CDR3 comprises 18 residues. V lost 1 base and J 4 bases, leaving 23 bases between the germline ends. The germline V gene encodes CDR1 SGHRS and CDR2 YFSETQ. The CDR3 region has the DNA TGCGCCAGCAGCTTGTTCAGCGGGGCTACCCTAGGGGGAGAGACCCAGTACTTC. Its protein is CASSLFSGATLGGETQYF.

In this sample, this clonotype turned up many times. This chain connects TRBV5-1 to TRBJ2-7; 7 bases are a match to TRBD1. The germline V gene has CDR1 SGHRS and CDR2 YFSETQ. J was trimmed by 5 bases and V by 0 bases; bases with no gene match: 11. This CDR3 is 16 amino acids long. DNA for the CDR3: TGCGCCAGCAGCTTGGTGTTGGACAGGAGAAGGGACGAGCAGTACTTC. Encoded protein: CASSLVLDRRRDEQYF.

The table lists this clonotype with a few counts. V gene TRBV7-9 combines with J gene TRBJ2-3; TRBD2 matches at 8 bases. Germline assignment: CDR1 SEHNR and CDR2 FQNEAQ (reference sequence). J lost 5 bases, V lost 4 bases, and 8 bases had no gene match. This CDR3 region has 15 residues. The CDR3, as DNA: TGTGCCAGCAGCTCCACCCGGGGGGGGTTAGATACGCAGTATTTT. Translating gives CASSSTRGGLDTQYF.

The genes are TRBV2 and TRBJ2-1; a weak D match, TRBD2 (6 bases). Per germline, CDR1 SNHLY and CDR2 FYNNEI. V was cut by 7 bases and J by 5 bases, with 21 bases left in between. This CDR3 is 16 amino acids long. The CDR3 coding sequence is TGTGCCAGCACCAGAGAGCGGGCCGGGGCTAACAATGAGCAGTTCTTC. Translation: CASTRERAGANNEQFF.

On this clonotype itself: A much larger clone differs from this one at a single base, so this may be a read error. This chain uses TRBV5-1 with TRBJ1-5, with D uncertain. The germline V and J ends were trimmed by 0 bases and 6 bases, with 10 bases remaining between them. The CDR3 has 14 amino acids. CDR1 SGHRS and CDR2 YFSETQ come from the germline V gene. CDR3: CASSLDALSQPQHF. CDR3 in DNA: TGCGCCAGCAGCTTGGACGCCTTAAGTCAGCCCCAGCATTTT.

This clonotype was seen a few times. The V call is TRBV5-5, the J call TRBJ1-2, with D perhaps TRBD1 (5 bases). CDR1 and CDR2 from the germline V gene are SGHKS and YYEKEE (reference sequence). V lost 3 bases to trimming and J lost 7 bases, with 13 bases between them. CDR3 length: 13 residues. CDR3 loop: CASSSRQGSGYTF. CDR3 coding DNA: TGTGCCAGCAGCTCGCGGCAGGGCAGTGGCTACACCTTC.